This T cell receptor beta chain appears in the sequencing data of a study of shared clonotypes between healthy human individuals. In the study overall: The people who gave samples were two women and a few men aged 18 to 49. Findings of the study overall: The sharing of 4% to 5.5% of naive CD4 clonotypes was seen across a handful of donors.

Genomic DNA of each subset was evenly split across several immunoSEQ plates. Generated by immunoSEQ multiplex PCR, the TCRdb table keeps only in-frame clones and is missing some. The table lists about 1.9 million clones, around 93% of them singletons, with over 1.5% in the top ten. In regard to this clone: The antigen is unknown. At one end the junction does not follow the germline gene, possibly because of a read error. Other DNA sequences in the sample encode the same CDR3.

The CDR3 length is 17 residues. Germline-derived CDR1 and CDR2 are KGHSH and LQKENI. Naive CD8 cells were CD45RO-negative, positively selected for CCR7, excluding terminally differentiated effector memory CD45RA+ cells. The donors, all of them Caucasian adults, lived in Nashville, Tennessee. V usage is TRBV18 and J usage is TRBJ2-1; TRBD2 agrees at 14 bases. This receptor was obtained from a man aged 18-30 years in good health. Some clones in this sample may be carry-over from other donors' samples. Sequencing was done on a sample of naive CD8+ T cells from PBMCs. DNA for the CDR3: TGTGCCAGCTCCCCACCGGGACTAGCGGGAGTATACAATGAGCAGTTCTTC. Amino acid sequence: CASSPPGLAGVYNEQFF.